These T cell receptor beta chains were read from a single sample in a study of T cell responses to AZD1222 COVID-19 vaccine. Method: immunoSEQ multiplex PCR; TCRdb's copy keeps in-frame clones and lacks some. Of about 160,000 clones in the sample, 90% were seen once. The source material was peripheral blood, sampled 28 days after the second AZD1222 dose. Every receptor here comes from an adult who received the AZD1222 COVID-19 vaccine. Each CDR3 is given with its conserved first and last residue. A D gene is named only where the DNA matches it firmly. Not all rows give a size; the values are once, few, many and, for expanded clones, a class.

>NA|TRBV27|TRBJ1-4|NA
CASRRADNEKLFF
TGTGCCAGCAGACGGGCGGATAATGAAAAACTGTTTTTT
>NA|TRBV25-1|TRBJ2-1|NA
CASSEEYGYNEQFF
TGTGCCAGCAGTGAAGAATACGGCTACAATGAGCAGTTCTTC
>NA|TRBV27|TRBJ1-3|NA
CASSPGPGSLRRNTIYF
TGTGCCAGCAGCCCCGGCCCGGGCAGCTTAAGAAGAAACACCATATATTTT
>NA|TRBV10-1|TRBJ2-7|NA
CASSEEGTLYEQYF
TGCGCCAGCAGTGAGGAGGGAACCCTCTACGAGCAGTACTTC
>NA|TRBV6-4|TRBJ1-1|TRBD1
CASSIQQGGTEAFF
TGTGCCAGCAGTATCCAACAGGGGGGAACTGAAGCTTTCTTT
>NA|TRBV27|TRBJ1-1|TRBD1
CASSFSGGEAEAFF
TGTGCCAGCAGTTTTTCAGGGGGCGAGGCTGAAGCTTTCTTT
>NA|TRBV7-8|TRBJ2-7|NA
CASSGRGLGGEQYF
TGTGCCAGCAGCGGCCGGGGATTGGGGGGCGAGCAGTACTTC
>NA|TRBV2|TRBJ1-5|TRBD1
CASSELGQQIQPQHF
TGTGCCAGCAGTGAACTGGGACAGCAAATTCAGCCCCAGCATTTT
>NA|TRBV18|TRBJ1-1|NA
CASSPPGGARSTEAFF
TGTGCCAGCTCACCACCGGGGGGCGCGAGGAGCACTGAAGCTTTCTTT
>NA|TRBV15|TRBJ2-7|TRBD2
CATSRDFAGAAEQYF
TGTGCCACCAGCAGAGATTTTGCGGGAGCGGCAGAGCAGTACTTC
>NA|TRBV7-8|TRBJ2-5|TRBD2
CASSLYSGGEETQYF
TGTGCCAGCAGCCTCTACTCGGGAGGGGAAGAGACCCAGTACTTC
>NA|TRBV7-8|TRBJ1-2|NA
CASSLGQTPYGYTF
TGTGCCAGCAGCCTAGGACAGACCCCCTATGGCTACACCTTC
>NA|TRBV6-6|TRBJ2-1|NA
CASSYPTPDNEQFF
TGTGCCAGCAGTTACCCCACTCCTGACAATGAGCAGTTCTTC
>few|TRBV2|TRBJ1-3|NA
CASRLGLLRSGNTIYF
TGTGCCAGCAGGTTGGGGCTTCTTCGCTCTGGAAACACCATATATTTT
>once|TRBV12-3/TRBV12-4|TRBJ2-7|NA
CASSRTGPYEQYF
TGTGCCAGCTCCCGAACGGGTCCCTACGAGCAGTACTTC
>once|TRBV30|TRBJ2-1|NA
CAWRGTKQFF
TGTGCCTGGAGAGGGACAAAGCAGTTCTTC
>NA|TRBV5-1|TRBJ1-4|TRBD1
CASSLGLARGRPATNEKLFF
TGCGCCAGCAGCTTGGGTCTGGCCAGGGGGAGACCGGCAACTAATGAAAAACTGTTTTTT
>once|TRBV4-1|TRBJ2-2|NA
CASSLGTYTGELFF
TGCGCCAGCAGCCTAGGTACCTACACCGGGGAGCTGTTTTTT
>NA|TRBV27|TRBJ2-1|NA
CASSLGGDLYNEQFF
TGTGCCAGCAGTTTGGGGGGAGACCTATACAATGAGCAGTTCTTC
>NA|TRBV7-9|TRBJ1-1|NA
CASSLGVGESAFF
TGTGCCAGCAGCTTAGGAGTGGGGGAATCGGCTTTCTTT
>NA|TRBV5-1|TRBJ1-2|NA
CASSLEGIYGYTF
TGCGCCAGCAGCTTGGAAGGTATCTATGGCTACACCTTC
>NA|TRBV19|TRBJ2-1|TRBD2
CASSPWREAGDSYNEQFF
TGTGCCAGTAGTCCCTGGCGGGAGGCGGGGGATTCCTACAATGAGCAGTTCTTC
>NA|TRBV10-3|TRBJ2-1|NA
CAILSGNEQFF
TGTGCCATCCTCAGTGGCAATGAGCAGTTCTTC
>NA|TRBV27|TRBJ1-6|TRBD1
CASSSTTGGIGSPLHF
TGTGCCAGCAGTTCGACCACAGGGGGAATAGGGTCACCCCTCCACTTT
>NA|TRBV9|TRBJ1-6|NA
CASSEPGPLHF
TGTGCCAGCAGCGAACCGGGACCCCTCCACTTT
>NA|TRBV2|TRBJ1-1|NA
CASSKDGRGEAFF
TGTGCCAGCAGTAAGGACGGACGAGGTGAAGCTTTCTTT
>NA|TRBV27|TRBJ2-5|NA
CASSLAGALQETQYF
TGTGCCAGCAGTTTGGCCGGGGCACTCCAAGAGACCCAGTACTTC